A single sample is the source of the 27 T cell receptor beta chains below, sequenced in a study of blood T cell repertoires in COVID-19. Data came from immunoSEQ multiplex PCR; TCRdb stores just in-frame clones and leaves some out. The sample yields around 98,000 clones, approximately 88% seen once. Sequencing used peripheral blood. These receptors originate from a woman aged 55-70 years with acute or convalescent COVID-19.

V gene TRBV7-3 combines with J gene TRBJ1-6, with 9 positions matching TRBD1. Germline lookup yields CDR1 SGHTA and CDR2 FQGTGA. The junction had 6 bases not matched to a gene; V was cut back by 5 bases and J by 7 bases. The CDR3 has 15 residues. CDR3 loop: CASSARTGENSPLHF. As DNA, the CDR3 is TGTGCCAGCAGCGCCAGGACAGGGGAGAATTCACCCCTCCACTTT.

This clone was picked up a small number of times. The genes are TRBV5-1 and TRBJ1-2; 11 nucleotides match TRBD1. V shed 3 bases, J shed 8 bases, and the junction held 9 bases outside the gene matches. Germline lookup yields CDR1 SGHRS and CDR2 YFSETQ. CDR3 length: 15 amino acids. In DNA, the CDR3 is TGCGCCAGCAGCTATGGACAGGGGGCGGGAAAAGGCTACACCTTC. Translation: CASSYGQGAGKGYTF.

This clone showed up many times. The DNA for the CDR3 is TGTGCCAGCAGCGGGGCGTTAGGGGGTTCTGGAAACACCATATATTTT. Residues: CASSGALGGSGNTIYF. V is TRBV7-2 and J is TRBJ1-3; tentatively, D is TRBD1 (6 bases). V was pared by 5 bases and J by 1 base, with 15 bases between. Germline CDR1 and CDR2: SGHTA and FQGNSA. The CDR3 totals 16 residues.

The chain recombines TRBV5-1 with TRBJ1-1; 7 bases align to TRBD1. CDR1 and CDR2 (germline): SGHRS, YFSETQ. CDR3 length equals 15 residues. V gave up 0 bases and J gave up 0 bases; unmatched junction bases: 2. CDR3: CASSLDGTVNTEAFF. The CDR3 coding sequence is TGCGCCAGCAGCTTGGACGGGACAGTGAACACTGAAGCTTTCTTT.

The chain uses TRBV15 and TRBJ1-1; no clear D gene. The V end was cut by 1 base, the J end by 7 bases, with 13 bases between. Germline loops: CDR1 LNHNV, CDR2 YYDKDF (reference sequence). The CDR3 is 14 residues long. CDR3 nucleotides: TGTGCCACCAGCAGAGTGGATCGGGTGGGTGAAGCTTTCTTT. As protein: CATSRVDRVGEAFF.

This chain links TRBV20-1 with TRBJ1-5; unclear D gene. The germline CDR1 and CDR2 sequences are DFQATT and SNEGSKA (reference sequence). V lost 3 bases, J lost 4 bases, and 7 bases lay in between. This CDR3 has 12 amino acids. DNA of the CDR3: TGCAGTGCTAGTCGAGTAAATCAGCCCCAGCATTTT. This gives the protein CSASRVNQPQHF.

CDR3 in DNA: TGCGCCAGCAGCCGGGACAGGGGGCAAACCGGGGAGCTGTTTTTT. Its translation is CASSRDRGQTGELFF. This chain links TRBV5-1 with TRBJ2-2; 12 bases align to TRBD1. Per the germline V gene, CDR1 is SGHRS and CDR2 is YFSETQ. This CDR3 has 15 residues. The V gene end was trimmed by 4 bases and the J gene end by 5 bases; junction bases not matched to a gene: 3.

The chain combines TRBV18 with TRBJ1-2, with TRBD1 as a possible D gene (6 bases). Germline-derived CDR1 and CDR2 are KGHSH and LQKENI. The CDR3 sequence is 15 residues long. Trimming took off 2 bases at V and 4 bases at J, with 14 bases between the two ends. The CDR3 DNA reads TGTGCCAGCTCACCAGTTCGGGACATCGGCTATGGCTACACCTTC. Amino acid sequence: CASSPVRDIGYGYTF.

This chain uses TRBV12-3 or TRBV12-4 with TRBJ1-2; 8 bases align to TRBD1. The CDR3 is 13 residues long. J gave up 4 bases and V 3 bases, and 1 base lay outside the gene matches. CDR3 protein: CASSLTGVYGYTF. The CDR3 region has the DNA TGTGCCAGCAGTTTGACAGGGGTCTATGGCTACACCTTC.

The V call is TRBV5-5, the J call TRBJ1-2; D is possibly TRBD1 (5 bases). The CDR3 spans 15 residues. From germline, CDR1 is SGHKS and CDR2 YYEKEE (reference sequence). V was clipped by 1 base and J by 2 bases, with 12 bases between them. This CDR3 reads CASSLQIGENYGYTF. The CDR3 DNA sequence: TGTGCCAGCAGCTTGCAGATAGGGGAAAACTATGGCTACACCTTC.

CDR3 coding DNA: TGTGCCAGTAGTAGGGACAGGGGGTCTGGCTACACCTTC. It is translated as CASSRDRGSGYTF. This sequence joins TRBV19 and TRBJ1-2; 11 nucleotides line up with TRBD1. The V gene's germline CDR1 is LNHDA and CDR2 SQIVND (reference sequence). The CDR3 contains 13 residues. Unmatched junction bases numbered 2, after V lost 4 bases and J lost 7 bases.

The rearrangement joins TRBV9 to TRBJ2-1; 8 nucleotides align to TRBD2. From germline, CDR1 is SGDLS and CDR2 YYNGEE. Trimming cost V 7 bases and J 8 bases; bases outside gene matches: 8. The CDR3 runs to 13 residues. The CDR3 sequence is CASQAGGAYEQFF. The CDR3 DNA is TGTGCCAGCCAAGCCGGGGGGGCCTATGAGCAGTTCTTC.

The chain couples TRBV19 to TRBJ2-3, with D possibly matching TRBD2 (6 bases). V was shortened by 3 bases and J by 0 bases, with 16 bases between the two germline ends. CDR1 is LNHDA and CDR2 is SQIVND in the germline V gene (reference sequence). CDR3 length: 17 residues. The CDR3 bases are TGTGCCAGTAGTATTGGGCGGACTATGCTAAGCACAGATACGCAGTATTTT. Translating gives CASSIGRTMLSTDTQYF.

The chain has TRBV11-2 and TRBJ1-4; no clear D gene. Trimming stripped 2 bases from V and 6 bases from J, with 7 bases between. The germline V gene encodes CDR1 SGHAT and CDR2 FQNNGV. The CDR3 spans 13 residues. CDR3 nucleotide sequence: TGTGCCAGCAGCTTAAGCACGGATGAAAAACTGTTTTTT. This encodes CASSLSTDEKLFF.

The CDR3: CASSQSPGQGSNTEAFF. The CDR3 DNA reads TGTGCCAGCAGCCAATCCCCGGGACAGGGTAGTAACACTGAAGCTTTCTTT. This sequence joins TRBV3-1 (or the pseudogene TRBV3-2) and TRBJ1-1; TRBD1 aligns across 9 bases. V was clipped by 2 bases and J by 2 bases; unmatched bases: 9. The CDR3 runs to 17 residues. CDR1 and CDR2 (germline): LGHDT, YNNKEL (reference sequence).

The gene calls are TRBV27 and TRBJ2-7; TRBD1 is a possible D gene (6 bases). The ends were cut back, 3 bases at V and 0 bases at J, with 9 bases in the middle. Looked up from germline, CDR1 is MNHEY and CDR2 is SMNVEV (reference sequence). The CDR3 has 14 amino acids. The CDR3 DNA sequence: TGTGCCAGCAGTTTCCGGGACACCTCCTACGAGCAGTACTTC. Its translation: CASSFRDTSYEQYF.

The chain carries TRBV3-1 (or the pseudogene TRBV3-2) and TRBJ2-2, with TRBD1 as a possible D gene (6 bases). This CDR3 comprises 14 residues. Germline CDR1 is LGHDT and CDR2 is YNNKEL (reference sequence). Trimming cost V 6 bases and J 5 bases, with 13 bases left between them. CDR3 sequence (DNA): TGTGCCAGCAGTGAACAGGGAATTACCGGGGAGCTGTTTTTT. This sequence encodes CASSEQGITGELFF.

This clone was counted once. The chain has TRBV2 and TRBJ1-1, with 7 bases aligning to TRBD1. J gave up 2 bases and V 6 bases, and 3 bases lay outside the gene matches. Germline CDR1 and CDR2: SNHLY and FYNNEI. This CDR3 contains 13 residues. The CDR3 here is CASSRDSNTEAFF. The DNA of the CDR3 is TGTGCCAGCAGCCGGGACAGTAACACTGAAGCTTTCTTT.

This chain joins TRBV13 and TRBJ2-1, with D possibly being TRBD2 (5 bases). The CDR3 spans 12 residues. With 0 bases removed from V and 9 bases from J, the gap between germline ends came to 6 bases. Germline-derived CDR1 and CDR2 are PRHDT and FYEKMQ (reference sequence). The DNA for the CDR3 is TGTGCCAGCAGCTTAGGCCGGGGTGAGCAGTTCTTC. Translating it yields CASSLGRGEQFF.

The genes are TRBV7-3 and TRBJ1-1, with a possible D match to TRBD1 (5 bases). The ends were cut back, 4 bases at V and 0 bases at J, with 6 bases in the middle. Germline V gene lookup returns CDR1 SGHTA and CDR2 FQGTGA. The CDR3 length is 13 residues. The CDR3 DNA follows: TGTGCCAGCAGCTCAGGGATGAACACTGAAGCTTTCTTT. The encoded protein is CASSSGMNTEAFF.

The chain has TRBV5-6 and TRBJ2-3; 9 bases are a match to TRBD2. V dropped 2 bases and J dropped 1; count of bases not matched to a gene: 8. The germline V gene has CDR1 SGHDT and CDR2 YYEEEE. The CDR3 loop spans 17 amino acids. CDR3 DNA: TGTGCCAGCAGCTTTTCGCTATTAGCGGGGGGCACAGATACGCAGTATTTT. Translation: CASSFSLLAGGTDTQYF.

The chain employs TRBV4-3 and TRBJ1-5; D is possibly TRBD1 (5 bases). The V and J ends lost 0 bases and 3 bases respectively, with 9 bases between them. Looked up from germline, CDR1 is LGHNA and CDR2 is YSLEER. The CDR3 consists of 15 residues. The CDR3 DNA reads as TGCGCCAGCAGCCAAGATAGGGGACTCAATCAGCCCCAGCATTTT. Its translation is CASSQDRGLNQPQHF.

The table lists this clone with a count of one. V usage is TRBV19 and J usage is TRBJ1-2; unclear D gene. This CDR3 contains 14 residues. V was clipped by 2 bases and J by 2 bases, with 9 bases between them. Germline CDR1 reads LNHDA; CDR2 reads SQIVND (reference sequence). CDR3 coding DNA: TGTGCCAGTAGTATATCGGGAGCAAACTATGGCTACACCTTC. Protein sequence: CASSISGANYGYTF. The full variable domain, its missing parts supplied by reference TRBV19 and TRBJ1-2, is DGGITQSPKYLFRKEGQNVTLSCEQNLNHDAMYWYRQDPGQGLRLIYYSQIVNDFQKGDIAEGYSVSREKKESFPLTVTSAQKNPTAFYLCASSISGANYGYTFGSGTRLTVV.

V is TRBV7-2 and J is TRBJ2-7, with 7 bases lining up with TRBD2. CDR3 size: 16 residues. In germline, CDR1 is SGHTA, CDR2 FQGNSA. The ends lost 1 base at V and 2 bases at J; junction bases unmatched: 8. The CDR3 coding sequence is TGTGCCAGCAGCTTAGTTGAGGCTAGCGGACCCTACGAGCAGTACTTC. Protein: CASSLVEASGPYEQYF.

The chain is built from TRBV7-2 and TRBJ1-2; D is unresolved. Trimming removed 1 base from V and 4 bases from J, with 10 bases in between. Per the germline V gene, CDR1 is SGHTA and CDR2 is FQGNSA. The CDR3 runs to 14 residues. DNA of the CDR3: TGTGCCAGCAGCTTAGATCAGCAGGTCTATGGCTACACCTTC. The encoded protein is CASSLDQQVYGYTF.

The chain is built from TRBV12-3 or TRBV12-4 and TRBJ1-5; 8 bases line up with TRBD1. The CDR3 extends over 13 amino acids. Trimming at V came to 6 bases and at J to 4 bases, leaving 2 bases not matched to a gene. Here the CDR3 DNA reads TGTGCCAGCAGAAACAGGGGGAATCAGCCCCAGCATTTT. Protein sequence: CASRNRGNQPQHF.

This clone was counted a single time. The rearrangement links TRBV11-2 to TRBJ2-1; tentatively, D is TRBD2 (5 bases). Germline V gene sequence: CDR1 SGHAT, CDR2 FQNNGV. There are 17 residues in the CDR3. V gave up 5 bases and J gave up 7 bases, with 24 bases separating them. DNA for the CDR3: TGTGCCAGCAGCCCCCTCTCGGGCCTAGCACGGGGAAATGAGCAGTTCTTC. Amino acids: CASSPLSGLARGNEQFF.